The 18 T cell receptor beta chains below were found in one sample sequenced in a study of T cells in Graves' hyperthyroidism and ophthalmopathy. From RNA transcripts, TCR beta CDR3 regions were amplified. The TCR CDR3 was amplified in a first-round RT-PCR using the HTBI primer set. TCRdb re-called the multiplex PCR reads through MiXCR, storing one row per CDR3 protein. Of approximately 510,000 distinct CDR3 sequences listed, about 20% are singletons. The material sequenced was blood. These TCRs come from a man aged 18-30 years with Graves' hyperthyroidism.

This clonotype was detected ten times or more. The CDR3 nucleotides are TGTGCCTGGCTAGGCCCGAAGGGGAGGGGCGCGGGTGAAGCTTTCTTT. This codes for CAWLGPKGRGAGEAFF. The chain employs TRBV30 and TRBJ1-1, with D perhaps matching TRBD1 (5 bases). Germline values: CDR1 GTSNPN, CDR2 SVGIG (reference sequence). The CDR3 is made up of 16 amino acids. With 5 bases removed from V and 7 bases from J, the gap between germline ends came to 26 bases.

The V call is TRBV3-1, the J call TRBJ2-7; D may be TRBD1 (5 bases). The CDR3 is 13 residues long. In germline, CDR1 is LGHDT, CDR2 YNNKEL (reference sequence). The V end lost 4 bases, the J end lost 3 bases, and 10 bases lay between the germline ends. CDR3 sequence reads: CASSPREYYEQYF. For the CDR3, the DNA is TGTGCCAGCAGCCCCAGGGAATACTACGAGCAGTACTTC.

This clonotype was recorded many times. The J gene is TRBJ1-6, the V gene TRBV6-2 or TRBV6-3; 8 bases are a match to TRBD1. The length of the CDR3 is 15 residues. Trimming at V came to 8 bases and at J to 13 bases, leaving 16 bases not matched to a gene. Germline V gives CDR1 MNHEY, CDR2 SVGEGT. Here the CDR3 DNA reads TGTGCCAGCGTGGCTGGGGGACAGGACCTTAAGCCCCTCCACTTT. It is translated as CASVAGGQDLKPLHF.

The chain has TRBV20-1 and TRBJ2-2; D is uncertain. The CDR3 sequence is 14 residues long. Germline V gene sequence: CDR1 DFQATT, CDR2 SNEGSKA (reference sequence). The ends were cut back, 4 bases at V and 10 bases at J, with 19 bases in the middle. The CDR3 reads CSAIPLGEYPELFF. The CDR3 DNA sequence: TGCAGTGCTATCCCGTTAGGAGAGTACCCGGAGCTGTTTTTT.

This clonotype was detected many times. This chain links TRBV29-1 with TRBJ2-4, with TRBD1 identical over 8 bases. Germline V gene lookup returns CDR1 SQVTM and CDR2 ANQGSEA. V shed 0 bases and J 9 bases; nucleotides not matched to a gene: 7. The CDR3 is 14 amino acids. This CDR3 reads CSVEDRTGHGIQYF. In nucleotides, the CDR3 is TGCAGCGTTGAAGATCGGACAGGGCATGGCATTCAGTACTTC.

Ten or more counts support this clonotype. The chain links TRBV24-1 to TRBJ1-1; 10 bases are shared with TRBD1. The V gene end was trimmed by 3 bases and the J gene end by 10 bases; junction bases not matched to a gene: 13. The CDR3 covers 16 residues. Germline loops: CDR1 KGHDR, CDR2 SFDVKD. The CDR3 region has the DNA TGTGCCACCAGTGATCCCCGGACAGGGGGGGGTGCGGTAGCTTTCTTT. It is translated as CATSDPRTGGGAVAFF.

This clonotype has a count of ten or more. This chain joins TRBV6-5 and TRBJ2-5, with a possible D match to TRBD1 (5 bases). Looked up from germline, CDR1 is MNHEY and CDR2 is SVGAGI. The V gene lost 7 bases and the J gene lost 7 bases, with 16 bases spanning the gap. The CDR3 is 13 amino acids. The CDR3 protein is CASTLQAQGTQYF. DNA of the CDR3: TGTGCCAGCACACTACAGGCCCAGGGGACCCAGTACTTC.

The rearrangement uses TRBV6-1 and TRBJ1-1; maybe TRBD1 (6 bases). The germline V gene has CDR1 MNHNS and CDR2 SASEGT. CDR3 length: 15 amino acids. Trimming removed 2 bases at V and 4 bases at J, with 14 bases between. CDR3 coding DNA: TGTGCCAGCAGTGAACATGGGGGGCAGGGCACTGAAGCTTTCTTT. This codes for CASSEHGGQGTEAFF.

This clonotype was seen at least ten times. This sequence joins TRBV7-9 and TRBJ2-5; possible D gene TRBD2, 5 bases. V was pared by 5 bases and J by 5 bases, with 18 bases between. CDR1 and CDR2 from the germline V gene are SEHNR and FQNEAQ (reference sequence). The CDR3 spans 15 residues. The CDR3 DNA sequence: TGTGCCAGCAGCCCTCGCACGAGGGTATACGAGACCCAGTACTTC. Translating gives CASSPRTRVYETQYF. Together with reference TRBV7-9 and TRBJ2-5, the CDR3 gives the full variable domain: DTGVSQNPRHKITKRGQNVTFRCDPISEHNRLYWYRQTLGQGPEFLTYFQNEAQLEKSRLLSDRFSAERPKGSFSTLEIQRTEQGDSAMYLCASSPRTRVYETQYFGPGTRLLVL.

This clonotype was picked up one time. The genes are TRBV7-2 and TRBJ1-2, with D possibly being TRBD1 (6 bases). This CDR3 has 15 amino acids. Germline lookup yields CDR1 SGHTA and CDR2 FQGNSA. V was cut by 6 bases and J by 8 bases, with 22 bases left in between. This CDR3 is CASRQQTGAVWGYTF. CDR3 in DNA: TGTGCCAGCAGACAACAGACGGGGGCAGTATGGGGCTACACCTTC. Full variable domain (remainder filled in from reference TRBV7-2 and TRBJ1-2): GAGVSQSPSNKVTEKGKDVELRCDPISGHTALYWYRQSLGQGLEFLIYFQGNSAPDKSGLPSDRFSAERTGGSVSTLTIQRTQQEDSAVYLCASRQQTGAVWGYTFGSGTRLTVV.

The rearrangement uses TRBV5-1 and TRBJ2-7, with TRBD1 matching over 8 bases. Germline CDR1 reads SGHRS; CDR2 reads YFSETQ. V shed 2 bases and J 1 base; nucleotides not matched to a gene: 5. This CDR3 is 15 amino acids long. The CDR3 nucleotides are TGCGCCAGCAGCTTCACCGGGACAGGATCCTACGAGCAGTACTTC. It yields the protein CASSFTGTGSYEQYF.

In this sample, this clonotype turned up many times. The V call is TRBV6-1, the J call TRBJ2-2; no clear D gene. The germline V gene encodes CDR1 MNHNS and CDR2 SASEGT. The CDR3 is made up of 14 amino acids. Trimming took off 10 bases at V and 2 bases at J, with 14 bases between the two ends. CDR3 coding DNA: TGTGCCACGAGGAAGGCCGCTAACACCGGGGAGCTGTTTTTT. The encoded protein is CATRKAANTGELFF.

This clonotype was observed many times. The chain couples TRBV2 to TRBJ2-2; D not resolved. Germline-derived CDR1 and CDR2 are SNHLY and FYNNEI. This CDR3 comprises 13 residues. V was shortened by 7 bases and J by 6 bases, with 12 bases between the two germline ends. CDR3 in DNA: TGTGCCAGCAATGGTGGAAGTGCCGGGGAGCTGTTTTTT. This translates into CASNGGSAGELFF.

The rearrangement uses TRBV7-2 and TRBJ2-5; D uncertain. The CDR3 extends over 14 amino acids. From germline, CDR1 is SGHTA and CDR2 FQGNSA. Trimming took off 1 base at V and 6 bases at J, with 12 bases between the two ends. The CDR3 DNA is TGTGCCAGCAGCTTAGGGCAAGGCGGTAAGACCCAGTACTTC. It yields the protein CASSLGQGGKTQYF. The entire variable domain, with the rest obtained from reference TRBV7-2 and TRBJ2-5, is as follows: GAGVSQSPSNKVTEKGKDVELRCDPISGHTALYWYRQSLGQGLEFLIYFQGNSAPDKSGLPSDRFSAERTGGSVSTLTIQRTQQEDSAVYLCASSLGQGGKTQYFGPGTRLLVL.

The count of this clonotype is one. The gene calls are TRBV6-1 and TRBJ1-1, with TRBD1 as a possible D gene (6 bases). The CDR3 is made up of 14 amino acids. V was clipped by 7 bases and J by 0 bases, with 12 bases between them. Germline V gene sequence: CDR1 MNHNS, CDR2 SASEGT. The CDR3 nucleotides are TGTGCCAGCACTCAGGGACATTTGAACACTGAAGCTTTCTTT. The encoded protein is CASTQGHLNTEAFF.

The sample holds many counts of this clonotype. This sequence joins TRBV2 and TRBJ1-2, with 8 bases identical to TRBD1. Losses at the gene ends were 6 bases for V and 6 bases for J; bases not matched to a gene: 6. Germline V gene sequence: CDR1 SNHLY, CDR2 FYNNEI. The CDR3 has 13 amino acids. CDR3 loop: CASRQGGKDGYTF. The DNA for the CDR3 is TGTGCCAGCAGACAGGGGGGGAAAGATGGCTACACCTTC.

V usage is TRBV6-2 or TRBV6-3 and J usage is TRBJ1-1; D is undetermined. The V gene's germline CDR1 is MNHEY and CDR2 SVGEGT. The CDR3 has 13 amino acids. With 7 bases removed from V and 1 base from J, the gap between germline ends came to 10 bases. The CDR3 sequence is CASIRWTNTEAFF. CDR3 bases: TGTGCCAGCATACGGTGGACGAACACTGAAGCTTTCTTT.

This clonotype has more than one count but fewer than ten. The chain joins TRBV20-1 to TRBJ1-1; perhaps TRBD1 as D (5 bases). Trimming removed 5 bases at V and 6 bases at J, with 22 bases between. The CDR3 contains 15 residues. CDR1 DFQATT and CDR2 SNEGSKA come from the germline V gene (reference sequence). Written as DNA, the CDR3 is TGCAGTGCTTCCCCGAGGGGCAGGGAGTATGCTGAAGCTTTCTTT. It translates to CSASPRGREYAEAFF.